These 24 T cell receptor beta chains originate from one sample sequenced in a study of early T cells in non-severe SARS-CoV-2 infection. Via MiXCR, TCRdb re-called the 5' RACE reads, giving one row per CDR3 protein. The sample yields 30,000 to 35,000 distinct CDR3 sequences, roughly 7.2% seen once. The sample was whole blood. Receptors originate from an adult who was a healthcare worker with PCR-confirmed SARS-CoV-2 infection or an uninfected control (not recorded which).

This clonotype was found many times. The chain has TRBV27 and TRBJ1-1; D unresolved. Germline V gene sequence: CDR1 MNHEY, CDR2 SMNVEV (reference sequence). V lost 5 bases to trimming and J lost 5 bases, with 12 bases between them. The CDR3 covers 13 residues. CDR3 sequence reads: CASSTSARTEAFF. The CDR3 DNA reads TGTGCCAGCAGTACATCGGCAAGGACTGAAGCTTTCTTT.

There are a few counts of this clonotype. The rearrangement uses TRBV6-2 or TRBV6-3 and TRBJ2-7, with TRBD2 identical over 8 bases. V shed 4 bases, J shed 3 bases, and the junction held 8 bases outside the gene matches. CDR1 and CDR2 from the germline V gene are MNHEY and SVGEGT. The CDR3 is 15 amino acids. The CDR3 reads CASSLAGRRIYEQYF. The CDR3 bases are TGTGCCAGCAGTTTAGCGGGGAGGCGAATCTACGAGCAGTACTTC.

This clonotype was recorded many times. V is TRBV29-1 and J is TRBJ1-1; D not certain. Germline V lookup: CDR1 SQVTM, CDR2 ANQGSEA. This CDR3 region has 10 residues. DNA of the CDR3: TGCAGGACTGGAGGGTCTGAAGCTTTCTTT. Amino acid sequence: CRTGGSEAFF.

Ten or more counts support this clonotype. This chain connects TRBV29-1 to TRBJ1-2; TRBD1 matches 10 bases. CDR3 length equals 13 residues. The germline V gene has CDR1 SQVTM and CDR2 ANQGSEA. Germline trimming cut 7 bases from V and 3 bases from J; bases unmatched to any gene: 5. The CDR3 loop reads CSAGQGEDYGYTF. As DNA, the CDR3 is TGCAGCGCCGGACAGGGGGAGGACTATGGCTACACCTTC.

This clonotype was seen at least ten times. The chain employs TRBV5-1 and TRBJ2-7; 12 bases are a match to TRBD2. Germline-derived CDR1 and CDR2 are SGHRS and YFSETQ. The length of the CDR3 is 17 residues. V was clipped by 4 bases and J by 0 bases; unmatched bases: 8. CDR3 nucleotide sequence: TGCGCCAGCAGCCAGGGACTAGCGGGTCTCTTCTCCTACGAGCAGTACTTC. Translation gives CASSQGLAGLFSYEQYF.

This clonotype is medium-sized. The V and J genes are TRBV27 and TRBJ2-3, with 9 bases that match TRBD2. V gave up 5 bases and J gave up 6 bases; unmatched junction bases: 3. The CDR3 contains 13 residues. Germline V gene data show CDR1 as MNHEY and CDR2 as SMNVEV (reference sequence). This chain's CDR3 is CASSGTSSDTQYF. The CDR3 DNA follows: TGTGCCAGCAGTGGGACTAGCAGCGATACGCAGTATTTT.

This clonotype was seen at least ten times. The chain uses TRBV28 and TRBJ1-1, with a weak D call TRBD1 (5 bases). Germline lookup yields CDR1 MDHEN and CDR2 SYDVKM. This CDR3 comprises 14 residues. V was pared by 7 bases and J by 4 bases, with 16 bases between. CDR3 region: CASILGGSSTEAFF. The CDR3 DNA follows: TGTGCCAGCATCCTGGGGGGGTCGAGCACTGAAGCTTTCTTT.

A remark on this clonotype: A much larger clonotype is one base distant, so this may be a read error. The chain carries TRBV28 and TRBJ1-5; tentative D call: TRBD1 (6 bases). This CDR3 is built from 15 residues. Germline V gene data show CDR1 as MDHEN and CDR2 as SYDVKM. The CDR3 bases are TGTGCCAGCAGTTTAACCGGACGGGGGCAACAGCCCCAGAATTTT. It specifies CASSLTGRGQQPQNF.

The chain links TRBV6-6 to TRBJ1-6; 8 nucleotides agree with TRBD1. The CDR3 sequence is 14 residues long. Germline V lookup: CDR1 MNHNY, CDR2 SVGAGI (reference sequence). V was clipped by 2 bases and J by 9 bases; unmatched bases: 3. For the CDR3, the DNA is TGTGCCAGCAGTTACCCGGACAGGGCTTCACCCCTCCACTTT. It translates to CASSYPDRASPLHF.

Ten or more counts support this clonotype. The chain couples TRBV25-1 to TRBJ2-1; no reliable D call. CDR1 and CDR2 (germline): MGHDK, SYGVNS. This CDR3 is 13 amino acids long. V was trimmed by 7 bases and J by 8 bases, leaving 15 bases between them. The CDR3 region has the DNA TGTGCCAGCAAAGGAGAGTTCGTGCATGAGCAGTTCTTC. It codes for CASKGEFVHEQFF.

The sample holds many counts of this clonotype. The rearrangement joins TRBV7-9 to TRBJ2-3; 7 bases align to TRBD2. The CDR3 is made up of 13 amino acids. Germline loops: CDR1 SEHNR, CDR2 FQNEAQ (reference sequence). The ends lost 5 bases at V and 5 bases at J; junction bases unmatched: 4. The CDR3 DNA reads TGTGCCAGCAGCGGACTAGTAATAGATACGCAGTATTTT. It encodes CASSGLVIDTQYF.

This sequence joins TRBV6-5 and TRBJ2-7; D is possibly TRBD1 or TRBD2 (5 bases each). The germline V and J ends were trimmed by 8 bases and 0 bases, with 17 bases remaining between them. This CDR3 spans 15 amino acids. CDR1 and CDR2 from the germline V gene are MNHEY and SVGAGI. CDR3 nucleotides: TGTGCCAGCCAGACGCCAGGGACGAGCTCCTACGAGCAGTACTTC. It codes for CASQTPGTSSYEQYF.

This clonotype appeared many times. One junction end does not reproduce the germline sequence, and a read error may be involved. This chain uses TRBV12-3 or TRBV12-4 with TRBJ2-7; D remains ambiguous. The CDR3 has 14 amino acids. DNA of the CDR3: TGTGCCAGCAGTTTAGCACCCCCGGCCGGGCCTATCGGCTTC. Protein: CASSLAPPAGPIGF.

At least ten counts were recorded for this clonotype. CDR3: CASRGQGETQYF. The CDR3 DNA is TGTGCCAGCAGAGGACAGGGAGAGACCCAGTACTTC. The chain employs TRBV2 and TRBJ2-5; 8 positions match TRBD1. After removal of 6 bases from V and 4 bases from J, the junction contained 1 base not matched to a gene. Germline CDR1 reads SNHLY; CDR2 reads FYNNEI. CDR3 length equals 12 residues.

The table lists this clonotype with many counts. The genes are TRBV15 and TRBJ1-3; D unclear. CDR3 length: 15 amino acids. V was pared by 4 bases and J by 2 bases, with 12 bases between. Looked up from germline, CDR1 is LNHNV and CDR2 is YYDKDF (reference sequence). The CDR3 is CATSIGSLAGNTIYF. The CDR3 coding sequence is TGTGCCACCAGCATAGGAAGTCTTGCTGGAAACACCATATATTTT. The whole variable domain, remainder taken from reference TRBV15 and TRBJ1-3, is DAMVIQNPRYQVTQFGKPVTLSCSQTLNHNVMYWYQQKSSQAPKLLFHYYDKDFNNEADTPDNFQSRRPNTSFCFLDIRSPGLGDTAMYLCATSIGSLAGNTIYFGEGSWLTVV.

This clonotype was detected many times. The gene calls are TRBV11-2 and TRBJ2-1, with 12 positions matching TRBD2. J lost 7 bases, V lost 5 bases, and 9 bases had no gene match. This CDR3 spans 16 amino acids. CDR1 and CDR2 from the germline V gene are SGHAT and FQNNGV. The CDR3: CASSPRLAGVKNEQFF. The CDR3 nucleotides read TGTGCCAGCAGCCCCCGACTAGCGGGAGTTAAAAATGAGCAGTTCTTC.

This clonotype was picked up many times. The chain links TRBV28 to TRBJ1-2; D gene uncertain. Germline assignment: CDR1 MDHEN and CDR2 SYDVKM. V shed 2 bases and J shed 4 bases, with 8 bases lying between them. CDR3 length: 13 amino acids. The CDR3 DNA sequence: TGTGCCAGCAGTTTAGGTCGGGGCTATGGCTACACCTTC. It encodes CASSLGRGYGYTF.

The chain is built from TRBV7-6 and TRBJ2-5; D uncertain. CDR3 length: 12 residues. The germline V gene encodes CDR1 SGHVS and CDR2 FNYEAQ. Trimming removed 1 base from V and 5 bases from J, with 5 bases in between. This CDR3 is CASSLGPETQYF. For the CDR3, the DNA is TGTGCCAGCAGCTTAGGGCCGGAGACCCAGTACTTC.

This clonotype was detected ten times or more. The V gene is TRBV14, the J gene TRBJ2-1; D remains ambiguous. The germline CDR1 and CDR2 sequences are SGHDN and FVKESK. CDR3 size: 16 residues. The V and J ends lost 1 base and 0 bases respectively, with 10 bases between them. CDR3: CASSQGYSLSYNEQFF. The CDR3 DNA sequence: TGTGCCAGCAGCCAAGGATACAGCCTCTCCTACAATGAGCAGTTCTTC.

This clonotype was seen repeatedly, ten times or more. The V call is TRBV5-1, the J call TRBJ2-1; perhaps TRBD2 as D (6 bases). The CDR3 totals 14 residues. CDR1 and CDR2 (germline): SGHRS, YFSETQ. The V gene lost 0 bases and the J gene lost 6 bases, with 10 bases spanning the gap. CDR3 protein: CASSLGSGGNEQFF. As DNA, the CDR3 is TGCGCCAGCAGCTTGGGGTCCGGGGGCAATGAGCAGTTCTTC.

This clonotype was seen many times. The CDR3: CASSSHIGETQYF. CDR3 nucleotides: TGTGCCAGCAGCTCCCATATTGGGGAGACCCAGTACTTC. The chain couples TRBV28 to TRBJ2-5; D ambiguous. Germline values: CDR1 MDHEN, CDR2 SYDVKM. This CDR3 spans 13 amino acids. Between the trimmed V and J ends, which lost 6 bases and 5 bases, there was a span of 13 bases.

This clonotype was observed at least ten times. V usage is TRBV12-3 or TRBV12-4 and J usage is TRBJ2-7, with 7 bases that match TRBD1. CDR3 length: 13 residues. Trimming cost V 6 bases and J 2 bases; bases outside gene matches: 4. In nucleotides, the CDR3 is TGTGCCAGCAGGGGGGACAGCGCCTACGAGCAGTACTTC. This gives the protein CASRGDSAYEQYF.

This clonotype was detected a few times. The chain recombines TRBV4-2 with TRBJ2-1; 9 nucleotides match TRBD1. The CDR3 runs to 17 residues. The trim removed 8 bases at V and 9 bases at J, leaving 20 bases unmatched. CDR1 is LGHNA, CDR2 YNFKEQ, per germline. This CDR3 reads CASGQERDRGVRGEQFF. The CDR3, as DNA: TGTGCCAGCGGACAAGAAAGAGACAGGGGGGTGAGGGGTGAGCAGTTCTTC.

This clonotype was found a few times. V is TRBV28 and J is TRBJ2-6; D is undetermined. The CDR3 length is 14 residues. The germline V gene encodes CDR1 MDHEN and CDR2 SYDVKM. V dropped 5 bases and J dropped 2 bases, with 7 bases sitting between them. The chain's CDR3 is CASSNTAGANVLTF. In DNA, the CDR3 is TGTGCCAGCAGTAACACCGCTGGGGCCAACGTCCTGACTTTC.